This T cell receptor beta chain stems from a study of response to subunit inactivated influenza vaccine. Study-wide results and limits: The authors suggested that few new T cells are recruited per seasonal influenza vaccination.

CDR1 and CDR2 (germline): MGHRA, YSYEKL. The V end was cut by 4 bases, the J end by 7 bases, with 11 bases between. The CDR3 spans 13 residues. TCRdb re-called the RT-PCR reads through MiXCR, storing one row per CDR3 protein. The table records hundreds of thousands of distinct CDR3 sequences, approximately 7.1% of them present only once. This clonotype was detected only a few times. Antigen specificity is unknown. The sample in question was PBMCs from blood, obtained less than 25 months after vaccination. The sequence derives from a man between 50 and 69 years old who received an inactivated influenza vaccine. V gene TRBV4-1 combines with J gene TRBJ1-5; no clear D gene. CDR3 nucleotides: TGCGCCAGCAGCCGGTTTGGAGGGCAGCCCCAGCATTTT. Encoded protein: CASSRFGGQPQHF.